The rows below give T cell receptor beta chains drawn from one sample of a study of blood T cell repertoires in COVID-19. The protocol was immunoSEQ multiplex PCR, while the TCRdb copy is restricted to in-frame clones and leaves out a portion. The sample has 90,000 to 100,000 clones, 84% seen once. The sequenced material came from peripheral blood. These receptors were obtained from a man in his sixties or seventies with active or convalescent COVID-19. The CDR3 runs from the conserved cysteine through the conserved F or W. A D gene is named only where the DNA matches it firmly. Clone size is given for some rows only: seen once, a few or many times, or a class if the clone is expanded.

CDR3 DNA	CDR3 protein	V gene	J gene	CDR3 length	D gene	clone size
TGCGCCAGCAGCCCAGCAGGGCCCACAGATACGCAGTATTTT	CASSPAGPTDTQYF	TRBV4-3	TRBJ2-3	14	-	-
TGTGCCAGCAGTGAGGTCAGGAGGGATGAAAAACTGTTTTTT	CASSEVRRDEKLFF	TRBV6-1	TRBJ1-4	14	-	many
TGTGCCAGCAGCGCGACTAGCGGGGGAATGAGCTCCTACAATGAGCAGTTCTTC	CASSATSGGMSSYNEQFF	TRBV7-9	TRBJ2-1	18	TRBD2	-
TGTGCCAGCACCCAGCCGGGACAGGTTAATGAAAAACTGTTTTTT	CASTQPGQVNEKLFF	TRBV7-8	TRBJ1-4	15	TRBD1	-
TGCGCCAGCAGCTCCGACCCGTCTAGCGGGGGGGCCTACAATGAGCAGTTCTTC	CASSSDPSSGGAYNEQFF	TRBV5-1	TRBJ2-1	18	TRBD2	once
TGTGCCAGCAGCCAAGGTTTTCAGAATTCACCCCTCCACTTT	CASSQGFQNSPLHF	TRBV3-1/TRBV3-2	TRBJ1-6	14	-	few
TGTGCCTGGAGTGTCCTAAATGGAAACACCATATATTTT	CAWSVLNGNTIYF	TRBV30	TRBJ1-3	13	-	once
TGCGCCAGCAGCCCCCGACTAGCGGGGGGGCTGGAGCTGTTTTTT	CASSPRLAGGLELFF	TRBV4-1	TRBJ2-2	15	TRBD2	-
TGTGCCAGTAGTCCCGGGTGGGGGGGGCGCACAGATACGCAGTATTTT	CASSPGWGGRTDTQYF	TRBV19	TRBJ2-3	16	-	-
TGTGCCAGTAGTAAAGGGACAGGGAGCCAGCCCCAGCATTTT	CASSKGTGSQPQHF	TRBV19	TRBJ1-5	14	TRBD1	-
TGTGCCACCAGTTTTGGACAGGTTGACACCGGGGAGCTGTTTTTT	CATSFGQVDTGELFF	TRBV24-1	TRBJ2-2	15	TRBD1	-
TGCGCCAGCAGTTCCCACCCCATCCTAGCGGGGAACACAGATACGCAGTATTTT	CASSSHPILAGNTDTQYF	TRBV5-1	TRBJ2-3	18	TRBD2	-
TGTGCCAGCAGCGCCACACCTTCCGCCTACGAGCAGTACTTC	CASSATPSAYEQYF	TRBV9	TRBJ2-7	14	-	-
TGTGCCAGCAGCGTAGGGGGAGGGTTGGAGACCCAGTACTTC	CASSVGGGLETQYF	TRBV9	TRBJ2-5	14	TRBD2	-
TGTGCCAGCAGCGCACAGGGGTATGGCGAGCAGTACTTC	CASSAQGYGEQYF	TRBV7-9	TRBJ2-7	13	TRBD1	few
TGTGCCAGCAGTTACATATCAGGGGACGATCAGCCCCAGCATTTT	CASSYISGDDQPQHF	TRBV6-2/TRBV6-3	TRBJ1-5	15	-	-
TGTGCCAGCAGCCCAGGAATCAATGAGCAGTTCTTC	CASSPGINEQFF	TRBV7-9	TRBJ2-1	12	-	-
TGTGCCAGCAGCTTAGGGACTCGCTCTTACAATGAGCAGTTCTTC	CASSLGTRSYNEQFF	TRBV11-3	TRBJ2-1	15	-	-